The present T cell receptor (beta chain) was sequenced within a study of tumor-infiltrating lymphocytes in primary liver carcinoma. Comment on this clonotype: A junction end diverges from the germline sequence, so it may reflect a read error.

Unsorted bulk tissue (roughly 19-31 mg) underwent RNA and DNA co-extraction. Reverse transcription of 450 to 500 ng total RNA with a constant-region primer produced TCR beta cDNA. Construction of TCR beta libraries relied on three successive nested multiplex PCR rounds employing slightly modified ARM-PCR. TCRdb passed the multiplex PCR reads through MiXCR, listing each CDR3 protein once. This table holds around 79,000 distinct CDR3 sequences, under 75% found once. The TCR was taken from a man aged 40-49 years with primary liver carcinoma and hepatitis B virus infection. The sample comprised tumor-adjacent normal liver tissue.

CDR3 DNA sequence: TGCGCCAGCAGCACGACAGGGGGGGACTCCTACGTGCAGTACTTC. Protein: CASSTTGGDSYVQYF. The chain uses TRBV5-1 and TRBJ2-7; 9 bases fit TRBD1. Germline CDR1 and CDR2: SGHRS and YFSETQ. The CDR3 sequence is 15 residues long.